Listed below are T cell receptor beta chains from one sample, sequenced in a study of T cell changes during pregnancy in multiple sclerosis. TCRdb keeps only in-frame clones here, not all; method: immunoSEQ multiplex PCR. The table records tens of thousands of clones, 85% to 95% of them present only once. Sample: CD4+ T cells from peripheral blood mononuclear cells, taken in the third trimester of pregnancy. These receptors were collected from a female donor with multiple sclerosis, enrolled in a pregnancy study. Each CDR3 is given without its conserved first and last residue.

>TRBJ2-3|TRBV19
ASSKDRGTDTQY
>.|TRBV30
AWSVQVHEQY
>TRBJ2-5|TRBV19
ASSTASGTSTWTQY
>TRBJ2-1|TRBV25-1
ASSGVADSYNEQF
>TRBJ2-3|TRBV29-1
SVDGFSGFTDTQY
>TRBJ1-2|TRBV18
ASSPARGDGYT
>TRBJ1-5|TRBV19
ASSILAAPESNQPQH
>TRBJ1-1|TRBV6-5
ASSYSSTKRAEAF
>TRBJ2-2|TRBV30
AEGAGSSTGELF
>TRBJ2-7|TRBV18
ASSSLAASYEQY
>TRBJ2-1|TRBV19
ASNSGTGSYNEQF
>TRBJ1-2|TRBV28
ASSFRGNYGYT
>TRBJ2-1|TRBV28
ASSSSGLAGNEQF
>TRBJ2-2|TRBV19
ASSIRRLANTGELF
>TRBJ2-7|TRBV5-1
ASSRDSHSYEQY
>TRBJ2-7|TRBV28
ASSPRTLEQY
>TRBJ2-1|TRBV7-2
ASSPFGGASYNEQF
>TRBJ1-2|TRBV28
ASSNDRGRLSYGYT
>TRBJ2-3|TRBV15
ATSRGTSGRQDTQY
>TRBJ1-3|TRBV6-5
ASSYRGVDSGNTIY
>TRBJ2-7|TRBV6-6
ASQEGRGSYEQY
>TRBJ2-3|TRBV19
ASSIGLADTQY
>TRBJ2-7|TRBV20-1
SARGGYEQY
>TRBJ2-1|TRBV6-1
ASSEARVANEQF
>TRBJ1-1|TRBV2
ASSELTENTEAF
>TRBJ1-3|TRBV10-3
ASRGQGPGNTIY
>TRBJ1-1|TRBV28
ASSLGQMRDAF
>TRBJ2-7|TRBV5-5
ASTRRAGYEQY
>TRBJ1-5|TRBV28
ASSWGWGTEDDQPQH
>TRBJ2-7|TRBV10-2
ASSEGTSGYEQY
>TRBJ1-2|TRBV9
ASSVTGTRRLRGYT
>TRBJ2-1|TRBV7-2
ASSPGVEQF
>TRBJ2-5|TRBV5-1
ASSLQGDKETQY
>TRBJ2-2|TRBV28
ASSLSGTTGELF
>TRBJ2-7|TRBV11-3
ASSLGLAPYEQY
>TRBJ2-1|TRBV9
ASSVGLAGWGYNEQF
>TRBJ2-1|TRBV19
ASSLTSGSWNEQF
>TRBJ1-2|TRBV30
ACGTGNGYT
>TRBJ2-7|TRBV10-3
AISLLAGDNYEQY
>TRBJ2-7|TRBV9
ASRKLARYEQY
>TRBJ1-4|TRBV7-3
ASSTPRRENEKLF
>TRBJ2-1|TRBV7-7
ASSLAPGREQF
>TRBJ2-7|TRBV2
ASTLQGFGEQY
>TRBJ2-4|TRBV21-1
ASSKEGQLAKNIQY
>TRBJ2-3|TRBV4-2
ASSQEEGLAGYTQY
>TRBJ2-4|TRBV7-2
ASSFRKGVENIQY